This T cell receptor beta chain comes out of a study of radiation and T cells in renal cell carcinoma. Study outcomes and limitations: In blood, top tumor clones expanded by 2 weeks, shrinking by 4.

Stated time point: blood 4 weeks post-SBRT, at nephrectomy. Documented treatment: 15 Gy SBRT to primary tumor, nephrectomy 4 weeks later. Radiation-treated patients gave blood at baseline, week 2 and week 4. This renal cell carcinoma was of the clear cell type. Germline CDR1 reads SGHNT; CDR2 reads YENEEA. The V and J ends lost 5 bases and 3 bases, in that order; junction bases with no gene match: 8. This CDR3 has 15 amino acids. About this clone: The antigen remains undetermined.

TCRdb's copy holds only in-frame clones and misses some; the assay was immunoSEQ multiplex PCR. The sample holds about 76,000 clones; 70% to 90% are singletons and the top ten take more than 4.5%. Sequenced here: blood, sampled from a patient whose treatment included radiotherapy and nephrectomy. The chain is built from TRBV11-3 and TRBJ1-1; TRBD1 agrees at 8 bases. The clonotype comes from a woman between 70 and 85 years old with renal cell carcinoma. CDR3 residues: CASSIWTGSHTEAFF. In DNA, the CDR3 is TGTGCCAGCAGCATCTGGACAGGGTCGCACACTGAAGCTTTCTTT.